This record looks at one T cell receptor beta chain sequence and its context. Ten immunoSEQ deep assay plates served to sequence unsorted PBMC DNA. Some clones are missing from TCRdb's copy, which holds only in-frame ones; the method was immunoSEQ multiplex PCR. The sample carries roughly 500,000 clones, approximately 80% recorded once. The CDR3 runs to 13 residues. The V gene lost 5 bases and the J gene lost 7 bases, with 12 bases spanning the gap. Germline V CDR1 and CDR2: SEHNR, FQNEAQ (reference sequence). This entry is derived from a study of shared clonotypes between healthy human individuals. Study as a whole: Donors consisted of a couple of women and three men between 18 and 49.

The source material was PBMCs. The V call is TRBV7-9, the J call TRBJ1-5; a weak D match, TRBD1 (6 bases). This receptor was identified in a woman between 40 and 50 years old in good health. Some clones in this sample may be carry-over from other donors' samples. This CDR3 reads CASSPDSGQPQHF. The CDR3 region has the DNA TGTGCCAGCAGCCCGGACAGCGGACAGCCCCAGCATTTT.